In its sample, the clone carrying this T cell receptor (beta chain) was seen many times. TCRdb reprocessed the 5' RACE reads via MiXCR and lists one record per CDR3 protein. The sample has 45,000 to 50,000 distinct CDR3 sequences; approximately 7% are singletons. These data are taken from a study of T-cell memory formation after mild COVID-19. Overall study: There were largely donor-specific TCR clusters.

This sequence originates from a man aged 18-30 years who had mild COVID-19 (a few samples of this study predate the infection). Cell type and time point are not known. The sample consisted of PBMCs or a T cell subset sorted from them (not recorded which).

CDR3 amino acids: CSVAGASGSPFQETQYF. The CDR3 DNA reads as TGCAGCGTCGCTGGGGCTAGCGGGAGTCCCTTCCAAGAGACCCAGTACTTC. V and J are TRBV29-1 and TRBJ2-5; 10 nucleotides match TRBD2. Germline assignment: CDR1 SQVTM and CDR2 ANQGSEA. The CDR3 has 17 residues. Trimming cost V 6 bases and J 1 base; bases outside gene matches: 14.